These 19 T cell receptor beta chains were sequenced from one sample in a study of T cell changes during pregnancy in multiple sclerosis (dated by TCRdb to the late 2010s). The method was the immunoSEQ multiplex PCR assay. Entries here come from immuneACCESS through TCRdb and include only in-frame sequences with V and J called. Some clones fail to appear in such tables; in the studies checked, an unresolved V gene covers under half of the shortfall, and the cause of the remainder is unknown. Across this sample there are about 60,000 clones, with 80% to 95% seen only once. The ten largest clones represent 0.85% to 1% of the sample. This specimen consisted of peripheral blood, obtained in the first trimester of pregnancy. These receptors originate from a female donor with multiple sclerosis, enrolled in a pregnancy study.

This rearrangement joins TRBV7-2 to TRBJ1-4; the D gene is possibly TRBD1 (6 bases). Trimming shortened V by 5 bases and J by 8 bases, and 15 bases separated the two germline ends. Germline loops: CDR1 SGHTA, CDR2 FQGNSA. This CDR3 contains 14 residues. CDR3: CASSQTGTGEKLFF. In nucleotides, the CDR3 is TGTGCCAGCAGCCAGACAGGTACCGGCGAAAAACTGTTTTTT.

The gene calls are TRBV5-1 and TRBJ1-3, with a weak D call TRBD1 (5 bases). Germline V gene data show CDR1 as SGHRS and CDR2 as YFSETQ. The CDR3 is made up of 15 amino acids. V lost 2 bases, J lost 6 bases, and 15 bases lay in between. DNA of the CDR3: TGCGCCAGCAGCTTCGGACTCCCGGGGGTAAACACCATATATTTT. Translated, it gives CASSFGLPGVNTIYF.

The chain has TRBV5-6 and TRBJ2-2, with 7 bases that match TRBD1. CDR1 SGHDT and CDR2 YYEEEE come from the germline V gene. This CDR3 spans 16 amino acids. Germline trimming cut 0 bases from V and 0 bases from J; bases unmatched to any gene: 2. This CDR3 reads CASSLAGQANTGELFF. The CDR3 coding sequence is TGTGCCAGCAGCTTGGCCGGACAGGCGAACACCGGGGAGCTGTTTTTT. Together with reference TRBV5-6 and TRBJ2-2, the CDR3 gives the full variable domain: DAGVTQSPTHLIKTRGQQVTLRCSPKSGHDTVSWYQQALGQGPQFIFQYYEEEERQRGNFPDRFSGHQFPNYSSELNVNALLLGDSALYLCASSLAGQANTGELFFGEGSRLTVL.

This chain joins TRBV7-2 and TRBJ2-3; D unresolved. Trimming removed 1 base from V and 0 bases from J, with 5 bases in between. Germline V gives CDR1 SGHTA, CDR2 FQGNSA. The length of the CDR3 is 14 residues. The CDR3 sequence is CASSLERSTDTQYF. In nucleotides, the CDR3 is TGTGCCAGCAGCTTAGAGAGGAGCACAGATACGCAGTATTTT.

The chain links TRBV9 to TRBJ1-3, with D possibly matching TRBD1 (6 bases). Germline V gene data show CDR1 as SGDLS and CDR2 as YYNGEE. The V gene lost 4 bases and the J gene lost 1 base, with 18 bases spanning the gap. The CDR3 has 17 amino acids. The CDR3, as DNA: TGTGCCAGCAGCCCAGGGCAGGGGTATGTTTCTGGAAACACCATATATTTT. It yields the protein CASSPGQGYVSGNTIYF.

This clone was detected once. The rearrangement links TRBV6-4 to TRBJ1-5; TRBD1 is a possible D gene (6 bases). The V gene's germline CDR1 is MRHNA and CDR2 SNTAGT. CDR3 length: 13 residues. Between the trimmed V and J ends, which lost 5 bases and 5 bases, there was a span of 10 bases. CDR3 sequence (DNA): TGTGCCAGCAGTCTCAGGGGAGATCAGCCCCAGCATTTT. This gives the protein CASSLRGDQPQHF.

CDR3 coding DNA: TGTGCCAGCAGTTCCACTAGACTAGCGGGCCCGAACACCGGGGAGCTGTTTTTT. Translation gives CASSSTRLAGPNTGELFF. The chain links TRBV27 to TRBJ2-2, with 10 nucleotides matching TRBD2. This CDR3 comprises 18 residues. With V trimmed by 4 bases and J by 0 bases, 8 bases remained unmatched. In germline, CDR1 is MNHEY, CDR2 SMNVEV (reference sequence).

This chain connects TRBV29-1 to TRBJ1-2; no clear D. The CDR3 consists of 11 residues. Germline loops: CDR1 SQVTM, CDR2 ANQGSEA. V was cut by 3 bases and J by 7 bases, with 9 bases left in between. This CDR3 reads CSVESELGYTF. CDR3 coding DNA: TGCAGCGTTGAGAGTGAACTTGGCTACACCTTC.

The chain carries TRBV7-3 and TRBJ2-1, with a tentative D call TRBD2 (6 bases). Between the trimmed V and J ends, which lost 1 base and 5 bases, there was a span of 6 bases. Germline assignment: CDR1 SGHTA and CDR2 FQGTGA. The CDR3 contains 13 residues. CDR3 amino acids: CASSLRLDNEQFF. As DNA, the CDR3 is TGTGCCAGCAGCTTAAGACTAGACAATGAGCAGTTCTTC.

CDR3 sequence: CASSLGRGALETQYF. The CDR3 DNA is TGTGCCAGCAGCTTGGGGAGGGGGGCTTTGGAGACCCAGTACTTC. The chain combines TRBV13 with TRBJ2-5; D is perhaps TRBD2 (7 bases). This CDR3 has 15 residues. The ends were cut back, 3 bases at V and 5 bases at J, with 16 bases in the middle. Per the germline V gene, CDR1 is PRHDT and CDR2 is FYEKMQ (reference sequence).

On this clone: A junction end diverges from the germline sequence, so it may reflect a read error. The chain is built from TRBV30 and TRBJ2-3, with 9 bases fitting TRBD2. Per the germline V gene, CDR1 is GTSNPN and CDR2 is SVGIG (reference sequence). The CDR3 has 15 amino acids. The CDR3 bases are TGTGCCTGGAGTGTAGCGGGGGGTTCCACAGATACACAGTATTTT. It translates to CAWSVAGGSTDTQYF.

This CDR3 is CATSNQEGAYEQYF. CDR3 nucleotide sequence: TGTGCCACCTCCAATCAGGAGGGGGCTTACGAGCAGTACTTC. The J gene is TRBJ2-7, the V gene TRBV18; maybe TRBD1 (7 bases). This CDR3 has 14 residues. Deletions cut 10 bases from V and 4 bases from J, with 20 bases between. Germline values: CDR1 KGHSH, CDR2 LQKENI. The full variable domain, rest sourced from reference TRBV18 and TRBJ2-7, is NAGVMQNPRHLVRRRGQEARLRCSPMKGHSHVYWYRQLPEEGLKFMVYLQKENIIDESGMPKERFSAEFPKEGPSILRIQQVVRGDSAAYFCATSNQEGAYEQYFGPGTRLTVT.

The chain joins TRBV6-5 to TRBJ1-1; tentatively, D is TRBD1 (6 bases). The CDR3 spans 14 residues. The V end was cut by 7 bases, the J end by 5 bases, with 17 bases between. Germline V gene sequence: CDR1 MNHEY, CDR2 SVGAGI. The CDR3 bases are TGTGCCAGCATCCCCCCGGGGGGCATGACTGAAGCTTTCTTT. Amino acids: CASIPPGGMTEAFF.

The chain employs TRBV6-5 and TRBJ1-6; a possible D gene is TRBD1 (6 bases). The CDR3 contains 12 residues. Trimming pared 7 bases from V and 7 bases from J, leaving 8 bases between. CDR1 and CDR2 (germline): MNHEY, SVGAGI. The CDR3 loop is CASTGQNSPLHF. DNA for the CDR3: TGTGCCAGCACCGGACAGAATTCACCCCTCCACTTT.

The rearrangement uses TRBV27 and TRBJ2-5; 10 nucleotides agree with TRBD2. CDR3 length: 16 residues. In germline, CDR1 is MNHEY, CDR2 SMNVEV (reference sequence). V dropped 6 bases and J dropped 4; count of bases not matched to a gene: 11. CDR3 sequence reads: CASRIGLADPPETQYF. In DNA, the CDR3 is TGTGCCAGCAGGATAGGACTAGCGGACCCTCCAGAGACCCAGTACTTC.

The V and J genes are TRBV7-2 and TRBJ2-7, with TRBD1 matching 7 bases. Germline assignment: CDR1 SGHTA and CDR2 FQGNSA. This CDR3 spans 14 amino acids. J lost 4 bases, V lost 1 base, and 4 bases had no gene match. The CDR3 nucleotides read TGTGCCAGCAGCTTAGAGGGGGCTCTGTACGAGCAGTACTTC. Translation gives CASSLEGALYEQYF.

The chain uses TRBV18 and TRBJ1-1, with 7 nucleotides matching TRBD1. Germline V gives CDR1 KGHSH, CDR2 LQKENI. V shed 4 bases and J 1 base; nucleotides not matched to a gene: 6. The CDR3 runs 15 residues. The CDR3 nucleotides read TGTGCCAGCTCACTTGGACAGGCTCCGAACACTGAAGCTTTCTTT. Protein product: CASSLGQAPNTEAFF.

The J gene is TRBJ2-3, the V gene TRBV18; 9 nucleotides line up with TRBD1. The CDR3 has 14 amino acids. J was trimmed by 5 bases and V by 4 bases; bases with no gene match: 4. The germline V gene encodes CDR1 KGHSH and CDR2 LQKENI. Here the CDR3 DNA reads TGTGCCAGCTCACACCGACAGGGGGAAGATACGCAGTATTTT. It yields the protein CASSHRQGEDTQYF.

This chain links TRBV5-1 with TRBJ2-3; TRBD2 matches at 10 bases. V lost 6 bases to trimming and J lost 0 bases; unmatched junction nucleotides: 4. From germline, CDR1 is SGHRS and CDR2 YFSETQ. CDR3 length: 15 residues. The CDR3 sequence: CASTWTSGSTDTQYF. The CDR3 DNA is TGCGCCAGCACTTGGACTAGCGGAAGCACAGATACGCAGTATTTT. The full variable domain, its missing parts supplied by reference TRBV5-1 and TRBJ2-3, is KAGVTQTPRYLIKTRGQQVTLSCSPISGHRSVSWYQQTPGQGLQFLFEYFSETQRNKGNFPGRFSGRQFSNSRSEMNVSTLELGDSALYLCASTWTSGSTDTQYFGPGTRLTVL.